This entry describes one T cell receptor (beta chain). The data stem from a study of cytomegalovirus exposure and HLA in healthy donors. Primers: 60 Vbeta forward and 13 Jbeta reverse. Data came from immunoSEQ multiplex PCR; TCRdb stores just in-frame clones and leaves some out. Of under 200,000 clones in the sample, about 85% were seen once. Per the germline V gene, CDR1 is SGHRS and CDR2 is YFSETQ. The ends lost 4 bases at V and 4 bases at J; junction bases unmatched: 4. This CDR3 comprises 14 residues. This TCR was recovered from a man aged 18 to 30 in good health and CMV-seronegative. The chain employs TRBV5-1 and TRBJ2-3; 9 bases fit TRBD1. Sequencing was carried out using PBMCs. The CDR3 region has the DNA TGCGCCAGCAGCAAGGGACAGGGCGCAGATACGCAGTATTTT. Translated: CASSKGQGADTQYF.